Below, 8 T cell receptor beta chains from the same sample are listed, as sequenced in a study of blood T cell repertoires in COVID-19. The data were produced by immunoSEQ multiplex PCR, yet TCRdb's version contains in-frame clones alone and is incomplete. The table includes around 320,000 clones, 85% to 90% detected once. Sequenced material: PBMCs or T cells enriched from blood (not recorded which). These TCRs come from a woman aged 50 to 65 who had been exposed to COVID-19.

This sequence joins TRBV28 and TRBJ2-3; 9 bases fit TRBD1. The CDR3 sequence is 16 residues long. Germline trimming cut 3 bases from V and 7 bases from J; bases unmatched to any gene: 11. Germline CDR1 and CDR2: MDHEN and SYDVKM. The CDR3 is CASSFLDGTGRNTQYF. In nucleotides, the CDR3 is TGTGCCAGCAGTTTTCTTGACGGGACAGGGCGGAATACGCAGTATTTT.

This chain connects TRBV27 to TRBJ1-1; 7 bases agree with TRBD1. With 6 bases clipped from V and 0 bases from J, the junction kept 4 bases outside the gene matches. CDR3 length equals 14 residues. Germline CDR1 MNHEY, CDR2 SMNVEV (reference sequence). This CDR3 is CASRRDSLNTEAFF. In DNA, the CDR3 is TGTGCCAGCAGACGGGACAGTTTGAACACTGAAGCTTTCTTT.

This clone was detected only a few times. The chain uses TRBV2 and TRBJ1-4; 8 bases map to TRBD1. The CDR3 runs 12 residues. Germline CDR1 reads SNHLY; CDR2 reads FYNNEI. V trimming: 8 bases; J trimming: 7 bases; junction bases outside the gene matches: 3. The CDR3 bases are TGTGCCAGCGGACAGGGAGGTGAAAAACTGTTTTTT. This codes for CASGQGGEKLFF.

This chain uses TRBV27 with TRBJ2-1; 9 positions match TRBD1. V lost 5 bases and J lost 12; bases outside the gene matches: 17. The CDR3 covers 16 residues. Germline V gene data show CDR1 as MNHEY and CDR2 as SMNVEV (reference sequence). CDR3 DNA sequence: TGTGCCAGCAGTCTCCTACTCCCGGGACAGGGCCGGGGGCAGTTCTTC. It specifies CASSLLLPGQGRGQFF.

There are many counts of this clone. The rearrangement uses TRBV6-5 and TRBJ2-2; 7 positions match TRBD1. Germline-derived CDR1 and CDR2 are MNHEY and SVGAGI. The CDR3 has 15 residues. The V segment lost 6 bases and the J segment 3 bases; nucleotides outside the gene matches: 7. CDR3 sequence: CASRRGQIHTGELFF. The CDR3 nucleotides read TGTGCCAGCAGACGGGGACAGATTCACACCGGGGAGCTGTTTTTT.

The chain recombines TRBV30 with TRBJ2-2; 7 nucleotides line up with TRBD2. CDR1 and CDR2 from the germline V gene are GTSNPN and SVGIG (reference sequence). The junction had 2 bases not matched to a gene; V was cut back by 4 bases and J by 3 bases. The CDR3 loop spans 13 amino acids. The CDR3 DNA follows: TGTGCCTGGACCCGGGGGGACACCGGGGAGCTGTTTTTT. It yields the protein CAWTRGDTGELFF.

This chain joins TRBV5-6 and TRBJ1-6; D may be TRBD1 (5 bases). V lost 3 bases to trimming and J lost 7 bases, with 14 bases between them. CDR3 length equals 15 residues. The germline V gene encodes CDR1 SGHDT and CDR2 YYEEEE. CDR3: CASSWGPTENSPLHF. The CDR3 DNA follows: TGTGCCAGCAGCTGGGGCCCGACTGAAAATTCACCCCTCCACTTT.

This sequence joins TRBV27 and TRBJ1-1; no reliable D call. CDR1 and CDR2 from the germline V gene are MNHEY and SMNVEV (reference sequence). The CDR3 totals 16 residues. Trimming left V 6 bases short and J 1 base short, with 18 bases between. CDR3 DNA: TGTGCCAGCAGCCTTAGGTCCCCGAGAGGGAACACTGAAGCTTTCTTT. As protein: CASSLRSPRGNTEAFF.